These 2 T cell receptor beta chains came from one sample sequenced in a study of cytomegalovirus exposure and HLA in healthy donors. Researchers ran the PCR with 60 Vbeta and 13 Jbeta primers. Profiling relied on immunoSEQ multiplex PCR, and the TCRdb table lists in-frame clones only, not all of them. This sample yields 120,000 or so clones, of which 80% are seen a single time; about 2% belongs to the top ten. The specimen sequenced was PBMCs. The receptors were gathered from a man aged 30 to 45 in good health and CMV-seronegative.

The chain combines TRBV11-2 with TRBJ2-3, with 13 bases fitting TRBD2. The germline gives CDR1 SGHAT, CDR2 FQNNGV. The V and J ends lost 5 bases and 6 bases, in that order; junction bases with no gene match: 5. The CDR3 runs to 15 residues. This CDR3 reads CASSPLAGGGDTQYF. The DNA for the CDR3 is TGTGCCAGCAGCCCACTAGCGGGGGGGGGCGATACGCAGTATTTT.

V and J are TRBV5-1 and TRBJ2-7; 8 bases are a match to TRBD1. After removal of 4 bases from V and 0 bases from J, the junction contained 3 bases not matched to a gene. CDR1 SGHRS and CDR2 YFSETQ come from the germline V gene. This CDR3 region has 14 residues. As DNA, the CDR3 is TGCGCCAGCAGCCCCGGGACAGGCTCCTACGAGCAGTACTTC. This encodes CASSPGTGSYEQYF.